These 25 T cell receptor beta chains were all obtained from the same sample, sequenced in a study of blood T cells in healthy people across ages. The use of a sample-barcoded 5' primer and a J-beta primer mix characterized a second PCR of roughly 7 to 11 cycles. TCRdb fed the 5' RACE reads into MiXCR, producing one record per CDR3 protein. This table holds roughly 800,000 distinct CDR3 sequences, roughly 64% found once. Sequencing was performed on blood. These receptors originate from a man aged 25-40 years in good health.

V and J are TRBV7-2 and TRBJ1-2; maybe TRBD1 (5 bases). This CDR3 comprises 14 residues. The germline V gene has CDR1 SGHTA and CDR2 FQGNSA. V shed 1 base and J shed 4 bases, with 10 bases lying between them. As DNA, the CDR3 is TGTGCCAGCAGCTTAGGATGGGGCAGCTATGGCTACACCTTC. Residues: CASSLGWGSYGYTF.

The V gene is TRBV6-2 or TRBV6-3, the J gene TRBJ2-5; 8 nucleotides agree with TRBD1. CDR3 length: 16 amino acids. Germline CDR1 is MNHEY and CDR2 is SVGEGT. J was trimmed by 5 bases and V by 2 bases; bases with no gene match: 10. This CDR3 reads CASSYGGQGGRETQYF. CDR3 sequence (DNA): TGTGCCAGCAGTTACGGAGGACAGGGTGGCCGGGAGACCCAGTACTTC.

The CDR3 DNA follows: TGCGCCAGCAGGACAGGGCGGCTAGCGGTCCCGAACTTTCCCTACGAGCAGTACTTC. It is translated as CASRTGRLAVPNFPYEQYF. The J gene is TRBJ2-7, the V gene TRBV5-1, with D perhaps TRBD1 or TRBD2 (7 bases each). The germline V gene has CDR1 SGHRS and CDR2 YFSETQ. There are 19 residues in the CDR3. The V and J ends lost 5 bases and 2 bases respectively, with 29 bases between them.

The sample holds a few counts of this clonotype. In nucleotides, the CDR3 is TGCAGTGCTAGGCGCGGGAGCTCCTACAATGAGCAGTTCTTC. It yields the protein CSARRGSSYNEQFF. The genes are TRBV20-1 and TRBJ2-1; the match to TRBD2 covers 7 bases. In germline, CDR1 is DFQATT, CDR2 SNEGSKA (reference sequence). With 3 bases clipped from V and 0 bases from J, the junction kept 2 bases outside the gene matches. The length of the CDR3 is 14 residues.

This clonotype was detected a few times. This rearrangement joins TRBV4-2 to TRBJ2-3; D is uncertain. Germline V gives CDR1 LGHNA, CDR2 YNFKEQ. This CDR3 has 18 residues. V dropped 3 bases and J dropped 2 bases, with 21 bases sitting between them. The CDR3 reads CASSQSKFGTGNTDTQYF. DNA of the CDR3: TGTGCCAGCAGCCAGTCAAAATTTGGAACCGGAAACACAGATACGCAGTATTTT.

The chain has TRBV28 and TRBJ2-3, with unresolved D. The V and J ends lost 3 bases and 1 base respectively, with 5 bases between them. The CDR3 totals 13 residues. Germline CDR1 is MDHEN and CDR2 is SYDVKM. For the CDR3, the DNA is TGTGCCAGCAGTTTCTACCGCACAGATACGCAGTATTTT. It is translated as CASSFYRTDTQYF.

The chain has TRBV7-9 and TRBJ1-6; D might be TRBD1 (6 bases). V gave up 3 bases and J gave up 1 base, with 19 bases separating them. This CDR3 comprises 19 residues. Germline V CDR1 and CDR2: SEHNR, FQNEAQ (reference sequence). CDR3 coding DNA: TGTGCCAGCAGCTTGTCTAATACAGGGATTAGATCCTATAATTCACCCCTCCACTTT. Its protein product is CASSLSNTGIRSYNSPLHF.

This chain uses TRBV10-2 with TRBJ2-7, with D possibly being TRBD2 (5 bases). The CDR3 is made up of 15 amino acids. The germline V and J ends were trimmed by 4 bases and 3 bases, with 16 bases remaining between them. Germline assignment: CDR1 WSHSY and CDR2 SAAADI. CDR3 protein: CASSGVGRGFYEQYF. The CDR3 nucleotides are TGCGCCAGCAGTGGGGTAGGCCGGGGATTCTACGAGCAGTACTTC.

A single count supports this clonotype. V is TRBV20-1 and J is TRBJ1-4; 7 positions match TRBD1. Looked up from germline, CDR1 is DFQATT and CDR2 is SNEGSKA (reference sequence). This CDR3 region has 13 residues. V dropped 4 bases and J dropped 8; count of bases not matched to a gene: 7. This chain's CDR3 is CSATDRVEEKLFF. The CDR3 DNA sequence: TGCAGTGCTACCGACAGGGTGGAAGAAAAACTGTTTTTT.

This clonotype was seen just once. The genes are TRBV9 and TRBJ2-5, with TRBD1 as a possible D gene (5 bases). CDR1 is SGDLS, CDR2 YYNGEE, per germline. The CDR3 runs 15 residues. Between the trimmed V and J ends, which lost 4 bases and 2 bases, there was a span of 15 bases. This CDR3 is CASSPNADSQETQYF. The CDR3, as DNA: TGTGCCAGCAGCCCAAACGCAGACAGTCAAGAGACCCAGTACTTC.

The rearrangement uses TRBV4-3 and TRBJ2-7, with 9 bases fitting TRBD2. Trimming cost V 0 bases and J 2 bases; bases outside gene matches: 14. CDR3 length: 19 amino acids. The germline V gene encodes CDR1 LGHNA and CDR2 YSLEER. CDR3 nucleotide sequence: TGCGCCAGCAGCCAAGAGTTGTTTGCGGGAGGGATACTTGCCTACGAGCAGTACTTC. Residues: CASSQELFAGGILAYEQYF.

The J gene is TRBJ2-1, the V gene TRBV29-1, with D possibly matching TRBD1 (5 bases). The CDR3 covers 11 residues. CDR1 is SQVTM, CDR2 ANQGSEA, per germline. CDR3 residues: CSSSQASEQFF. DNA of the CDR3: TGCAGTTCTTCACAGGCTTCTGAGCAGTTCTTC.

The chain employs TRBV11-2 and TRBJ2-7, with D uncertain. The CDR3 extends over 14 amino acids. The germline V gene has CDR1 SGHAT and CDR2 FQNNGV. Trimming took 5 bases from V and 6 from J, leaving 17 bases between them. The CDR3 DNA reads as TGTGCCAGCAGCGCTCTGTTCTCCCTGGGCGAGCAGTACTTC. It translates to CASSALFSLGEQYF.

CDR3 nucleotide sequence: TGCAGTTCACCGAGGTTGGGGGATACGCAGTATTTT. It translates to CSSPRLGDTQYF. This chain links TRBV20-1 with TRBJ2-3; no definite D call. V lost 8 bases and J 6 bases, leaving 15 bases between the germline ends. The germline V gene has CDR1 DFQATT and CDR2 SNEGSKA (reference sequence). This CDR3 is 12 amino acids long.

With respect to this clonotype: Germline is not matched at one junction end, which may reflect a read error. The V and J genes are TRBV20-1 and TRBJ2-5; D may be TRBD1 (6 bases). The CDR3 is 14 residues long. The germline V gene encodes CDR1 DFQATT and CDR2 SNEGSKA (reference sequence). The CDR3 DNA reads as TGCAGTGCTAGACGACCAACAGGGCTTGAGACCCGGTACTTC. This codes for CSARRPTGLETRYF.

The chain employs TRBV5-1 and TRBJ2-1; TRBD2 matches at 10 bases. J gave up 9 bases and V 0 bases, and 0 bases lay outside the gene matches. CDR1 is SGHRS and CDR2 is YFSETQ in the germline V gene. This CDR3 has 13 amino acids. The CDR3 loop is CASSLVAGGEQFF. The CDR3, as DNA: TGCGCCAGCAGCTTGGTAGCGGGGGGTGAGCAGTTCTTC. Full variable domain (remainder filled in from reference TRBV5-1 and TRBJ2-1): KAGVTQTPRYLIKTRGQQVTLSCSPISGHRSVSWYQQTPGQGLQFLFEYFSETQRNKGNFPGRFSGRQFSNSRSEMNVSTLELGDSALYLCASSLVAGGEQFFGPGTRLTVL.

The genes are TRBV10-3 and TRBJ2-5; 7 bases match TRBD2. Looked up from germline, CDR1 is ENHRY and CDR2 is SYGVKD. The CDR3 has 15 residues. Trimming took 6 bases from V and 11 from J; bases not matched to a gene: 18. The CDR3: CAIRERDRGLNEQYF. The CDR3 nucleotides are TGTGCCATCAGGGAGCGGGATCGGGGTTTGAATGAGCAGTACTTC.

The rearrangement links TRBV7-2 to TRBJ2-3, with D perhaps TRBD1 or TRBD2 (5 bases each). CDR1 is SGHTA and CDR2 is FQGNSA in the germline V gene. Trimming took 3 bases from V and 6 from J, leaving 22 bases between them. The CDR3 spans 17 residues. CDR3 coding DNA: TGTGCCAGCAGCTTGAGTGAGGGGTGTCGGATGTGGGATACGCAGTATTTT. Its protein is CASSLSEGCRMWDTQYF.

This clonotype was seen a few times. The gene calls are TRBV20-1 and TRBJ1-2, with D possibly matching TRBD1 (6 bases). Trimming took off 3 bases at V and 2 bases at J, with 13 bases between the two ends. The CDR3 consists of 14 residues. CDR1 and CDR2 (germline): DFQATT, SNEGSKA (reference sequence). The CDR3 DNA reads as TGCAGTGCTAGTACCCCGGGGGCCAACTATGGCTACACCTTC. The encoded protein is CSASTPGANYGYTF.

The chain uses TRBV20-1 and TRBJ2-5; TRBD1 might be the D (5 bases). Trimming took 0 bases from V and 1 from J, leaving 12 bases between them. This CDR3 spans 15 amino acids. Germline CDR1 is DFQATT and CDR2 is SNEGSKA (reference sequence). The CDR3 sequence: CSARDGADSQETQYF. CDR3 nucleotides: TGCAGTGCTAGAGATGGGGCGGATAGCCAAGAGACCCAGTACTTC.

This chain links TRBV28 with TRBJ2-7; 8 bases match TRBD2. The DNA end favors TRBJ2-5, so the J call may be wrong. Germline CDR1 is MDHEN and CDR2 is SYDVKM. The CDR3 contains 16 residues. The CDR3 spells CASSLLSGSKRETQYF. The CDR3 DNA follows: TGTGCCAGCAGTCTGCTAAGCGGGAGTAAGCGGGAGACCCAGTACTTC.

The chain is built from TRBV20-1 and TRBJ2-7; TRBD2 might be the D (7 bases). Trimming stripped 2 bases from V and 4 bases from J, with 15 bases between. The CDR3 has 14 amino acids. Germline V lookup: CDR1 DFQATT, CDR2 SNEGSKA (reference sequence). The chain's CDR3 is CSARYEGGAYEQYF. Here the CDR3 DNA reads TGCAGTGCTAGATACGAAGGGGGGGCGTACGAGCAGTACTTC.

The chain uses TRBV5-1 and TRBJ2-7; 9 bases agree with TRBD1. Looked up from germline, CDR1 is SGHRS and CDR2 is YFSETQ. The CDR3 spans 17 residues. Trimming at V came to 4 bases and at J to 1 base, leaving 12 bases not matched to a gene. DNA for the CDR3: TGCGCCAGCAGCCACGGGACAGGGTTAGTGTTTTCCTACGAGCAGTACTTC. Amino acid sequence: CASSHGTGLVFSYEQYF.

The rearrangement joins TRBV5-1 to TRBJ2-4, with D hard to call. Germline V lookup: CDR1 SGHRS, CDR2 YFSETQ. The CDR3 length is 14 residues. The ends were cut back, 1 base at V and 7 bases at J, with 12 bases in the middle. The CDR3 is CASSLSPGWNIQYF. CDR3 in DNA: TGCGCCAGCAGCTTGTCGCCGGGTTGGAACATTCAGTACTTC. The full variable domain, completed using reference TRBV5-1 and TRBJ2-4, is KAGVTQTPRYLIKTRGQQVTLSCSPISGHRSVSWYQQTPGQGLQFLFEYFSETQRNKGNFPGRFSGRQFSNSRSEMNVSTLELGDSALYLCASSLSPGWNIQYFGAGTRLSVL.

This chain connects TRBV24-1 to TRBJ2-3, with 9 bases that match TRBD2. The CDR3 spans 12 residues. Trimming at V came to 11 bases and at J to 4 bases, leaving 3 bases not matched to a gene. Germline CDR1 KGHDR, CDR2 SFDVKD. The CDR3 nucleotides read TGTGCCAAGGAGCGGGAGGCAGATACGCAGTATTTT. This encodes CAKEREADTQYF.